These 29 T cell receptor beta chains share one sample of origin, sequenced in a study of early T cells in non-severe SARS-CoV-2 infection. One entry per CDR3 protein, called by TCRdb with MiXCR from the 5' RACE reads. The sample records roughly 53,000 distinct CDR3 sequences, more than 9% being singletons. Sequencing input: whole blood. All receptors derive from an adult who was a healthcare worker with PCR-confirmed SARS-CoV-2 infection or an uninfected control (not recorded which).

This clonotype was counted a few times. The V gene is TRBV7-8, the J gene TRBJ1-1; 9 bases fit TRBD1. The CDR3 covers 14 residues. The J segment lost 7 bases and the V segment lost 1 base, leaving 4 bases of the junction unmatched. Per the germline V gene, CDR1 is SGHVS and CDR2 is FQNEAQ. The CDR3 sequence: CASSLDRGQGEAFF. In DNA, the CDR3 is TGTGCCAGCAGCTTAGACAGGGGGCAGGGTGAAGCTTTCTTT.

This sequence joins TRBV6-6 and TRBJ1-5; no definite D call. V lost 0 bases to trimming and J lost 5 bases, with 8 bases between them. CDR1 MNHNY and CDR2 SVGAGI come from the germline V gene (reference sequence). The CDR3 totals 14 residues. The CDR3 here is CASSYSNADQPQHF. The CDR3 DNA reads TGTGCCAGCAGTTACTCGAACGCAGATCAGCCCCAGCATTTT.

There are many counts of this clonotype. The chain has TRBV7-2 and TRBJ2-7; the D is unclear. CDR1 and CDR2 (germline): SGHTA, FQGNSA. The CDR3 loop spans 13 amino acids. The V end lost 1 base, the J end lost 7 bases, and 11 bases lay between the germline ends. The CDR3 DNA reads TGTGCCAGCAGCTTAGGGCCCGGCCGGGAGCAGTACTTC. Its protein product is CASSLGPGREQYF.

The table lists this clonotype with many counts. This chain links TRBV20-1 with TRBJ2-7; D not certain. The CDR3 sequence is 13 residues long. CDR1 and CDR2 from the germline V gene are DFQATT and SNEGSKA (reference sequence). V was shortened by 3 bases and J by 0 bases, with 9 bases between the two germline ends. CDR3 residues: CSASMSNSYEQYF. The CDR3 DNA reads as TGCAGTGCTAGTATGTCGAACTCCTACGAGCAGTACTTC.

The table lists this clonotype with many counts. This sequence joins TRBV7-8 and TRBJ2-2; a possible D gene is TRBD1 (5 bases). The V gene's germline CDR1 is SGHVS and CDR2 FQNEAQ. V lost 0 bases to trimming and J lost 5 bases, with 10 bases between them. The CDR3 runs to 15 residues. CDR3 amino acids: CASSLALTVTGELFF. The CDR3 DNA sequence: TGTGCCAGCAGCTTAGCGCTGACAGTTACCGGGGAGCTGTTTTTT. The full variable domain, in which reference TRBV7-8 and TRBJ2-2 provide the parts outside the CDR3, is GAGVSQSPRYKVAKRGQDVALRCDPISGHVSLFWYQQALGQGPEFLTYFQNEAQLDKSGLPSDRFFAERPEGSVSTLKIQRTQQEDSAVYLCASSLALTVTGELFFGEGSRLTVL.

The sample holds many counts of this clonotype. The genes are TRBV12-3 or TRBV12-4 and TRBJ1-5; D possibly corresponds to TRBD1 (5 bases). V lost 5 bases and J 7 bases, leaving 15 bases between the germline ends. The CDR3 is made up of 14 amino acids. The CDR3, as DNA: TGTGCCAGCAGTCAGCAGGGATCGGGACAGCCCCAGCATTTT. The encoded protein is CASSQQGSGQPQHF.

This clonotype was detected many times. V is TRBV30 and J is TRBJ2-7, with D possibly matching TRBD1 (6 bases). V lost 2 bases to trimming and J lost 3 bases, with 14 bases between them. Germline loops: CDR1 GTSNPN, CDR2 SVGIG (reference sequence). This CDR3 contains 14 residues. This CDR3 is CAWSLLGQNYEQYF. The CDR3 DNA follows: TGTGCCTGGAGTCTATTAGGACAGAACTACGAGCAGTACTTC.

The rearrangement joins TRBV3-1 to TRBJ2-5; no definite D call. The CDR3 has 13 residues. CDR1 is LGHDT and CDR2 is YNNKEL in the germline V gene (reference sequence). V lost 2 bases to trimming and J lost 1 base, with 5 bases between them. The CDR3 nucleotides read TGTGCCAGCAGCCAAATGATCCAAGAGACCCAGTACTTC. Residues: CASSQMIQETQYF.

This clonotype was detected ten times or more. The chain links TRBV29-1 to TRBJ2-1; 13 positions agree with TRBD2. The trim removed 6 bases at V and 8 bases at J, leaving 10 bases unmatched. The V gene's germline CDR1 is SQVTM and CDR2 ANQGSEA. The CDR3 has 15 residues. The CDR3 here is CSVLTSGRPGDEQFF. The CDR3 DNA reads TGCAGCGTCTTGACTAGCGGGAGGCCGGGAGATGAGCAGTTCTTC.

This clonotype was observed many times. The chain links TRBV19 to TRBJ2-7; D gene uncertain. Germline-derived CDR1 and CDR2 are LNHDA and SQIVND (reference sequence). Between the trimmed V and J ends, which lost 8 bases and 5 bases, there was a span of 16 bases. The CDR3 contains 13 residues. Here the CDR3 reads CASSVSWVHEQYF. CDR3 DNA sequence: TGTGCCAGTTCCGTGAGTTGGGTCCACGAGCAGTACTTC.

This clonotype was found a few times. This rearrangement joins TRBV18 to TRBJ2-4; TRBD2 matches at 9 bases. Germline CDR1 is KGHSH and CDR2 is LQKENI. Trimming cost V 3 bases and J 2 bases; bases outside gene matches: 11. This CDR3 is built from 18 residues. This CDR3 is CASSPGLAGIPSKNIQYF. CDR3 in DNA: TGTGCCAGCTCACCTGGGCTAGCGGGGATTCCTTCCAAAAACATTCAGTACTTC.

This clonotype was detected a few times. The chain joins TRBV12-3 or TRBV12-4 to TRBJ1-2; 10 nucleotides match TRBD1. The length of the CDR3 is 15 residues. The trim removed 6 bases at V and 0 bases at J, leaving 4 bases unmatched. The CDR3 nucleotides read TGTGCCAGCAGGAACGGACAGGGGGCTAACTATGGCTACACCTTC. It codes for CASRNGQGANYGYTF.

This clonotype was detected many times. This sequence joins TRBV7-8 and TRBJ2-6; 11 bases match TRBD1. This CDR3 is built from 18 residues. Looked up from germline, CDR1 is SGHVS and CDR2 is FQNEAQ. Trimming removed 5 bases from V and 2 bases from J; junction bases left unmatched: 8. CDR3 loop: CASSPGGTGGTGANVLTF. CDR3 in DNA: TGTGCCAGCAGCCCCGGGGGGACAGGGGGTACTGGGGCCAACGTCCTGACTTTC.

This clonotype was observed many times. The V call is TRBV18, the J call TRBJ1-1; no definite D call. Germline-derived CDR1 and CDR2 are KGHSH and LQKENI. This CDR3 comprises 12 residues. V was trimmed by 3 bases and J by 6 bases, leaving 8 bases between them. The CDR3 bases are TGTGCCAGCTCACCGGCGTTGGCTGAAGCTTTCTTT. It translates to CASSPALAEAFF.

This clonotype was detected many times. The rearrangement uses TRBV6-2 or TRBV6-3 and TRBJ1-2, with D uncertain. Germline CDR1 reads MNHEY; CDR2 reads SVGEGT. The CDR3 has 19 amino acids. V gave up 0 bases and J gave up 8 bases, with 28 bases separating them. The CDR3 here is CASSYSKRRSERPLKGYTF. The DNA for the CDR3 is TGTGCCAGCAGTTACTCGAAGCGGCGTAGCGAGAGGCCTCTTAAAGGCTACACCTTC.

This clonotype was seen ten or more times. The V and J genes are TRBV5-1 and TRBJ2-7; 11 bases are shared with TRBD1. Unmatched junction bases numbered 9, after V lost 6 bases and J lost 7 bases. The CDR3 sequence is 14 residues long. Germline CDR1 is SGHRS and CDR2 is YFSETQ. This CDR3 reads CASTTGTGGGEQYF. The CDR3 nucleotides are TGCGCCAGCACTACCGGGACAGGGGGAGGTGAGCAGTACTTC. Combining the CDR3 with reference TRBV5-1 and TRBJ2-7 gives the whole variable domain KAGVTQTPRYLIKTRGQQVTLSCSPISGHRSVSWYQQTPGQGLQFLFEYFSETQRNKGNFPGRFSGRQFSNSRSEMNVSTLELGDSALYLCASTTGTGGGEQYFGPGTRLTVT.

This clonotype was detected ten times or more. The rearrangement joins TRBV7-2 to TRBJ2-2; no clear D gene. CDR1 and CDR2 from the germline V gene are SGHTA and FQGNSA. Trimming removed 1 base from V and 7 bases from J, with 19 bases in between. The CDR3 length is 17 residues. CDR3 in DNA: TGTGCCAGCAGCTTAGACCCCGAATCGATCGGCGTCGGGGAGCTGTTTTTT. This encodes CASSLDPESIGVGELFF.

The sample holds a few counts of this clonotype. This chain uses TRBV3-1 with TRBJ1-6; TRBD1 is a possible D gene (5 bases). The CDR3 has 14 amino acids. V lost 3 bases, J lost 5 bases, and 8 bases lay in between. Germline V gene data show CDR1 as LGHDT and CDR2 as YNNKEL (reference sequence). The CDR3 spells CASSHQTDNSPLHF. CDR3 bases: TGTGCCAGCAGCCATCAGACAGATAATTCACCCCTCCACTTT. Variable domain in full (rest from reference TRBV3-1 and TRBJ1-6): DTAVSQTPKYLVTQMGNDKSIKCEQNLGHDTMYWYKQDSKKFLKIMFSYNNKELIINETVPNRFSPKSPDKAHLNLHINSLELGDSAVYFCASSHQTDNSPLHFGNGTRLTVT.

This clonotype was observed a handful of times. This chain uses TRBV9 with TRBJ2-1, with 10 bases fitting TRBD2. Trimming cost V 3 bases and J 1 base; bases outside gene matches: 1. The CDR3 sequence is 15 residues long. Germline values: CDR1 SGDLS, CDR2 YYNGEE. The CDR3 DNA sequence: TGTGCCAGCAGCGGTAGCGGGGGGTCCTACAATGAGCAGTTCTTC. It codes for CASSGSGGSYNEQFF.

In its sample, this clonotype was seen many times. The rearrangement links TRBV19 to TRBJ1-5; 10 bases fit TRBD1. CDR1 and CDR2 (germline): LNHDA, SQIVND (reference sequence). V shed 5 bases and J 6 bases; nucleotides not matched to a gene: 10. The CDR3 loop spans 16 amino acids. The CDR3 nucleotides are TGTGCCAGTAGTCCGGGGGACAGGGGATATCGTCAGCCCCAGCATTTT. Protein: CASSPGDRGYRQPQHF.

In this sample, this clonotype turned up many times. The V call is TRBV7-9, the J call TRBJ1-2; 7 nucleotides align to TRBD1. CDR1 and CDR2 (germline): SEHNR, FQNEAQ (reference sequence). V shed 3 bases, J shed 3 bases, and the junction held 7 bases outside the gene matches. The CDR3 has 15 amino acids. DNA of the CDR3: TGTGCCAGCAGCTTCACAGGGGTCGGGGACTATGGCTACACCTTC. This translates into CASSFTGVGDYGYTF.

The chain combines TRBV7-3 with TRBJ2-3; 13 bases match TRBD2. This CDR3 is 18 amino acids long. The ends lost 5 bases at V and 2 bases at J; junction bases unmatched: 10. Germline loops: CDR1 SGHTA, CDR2 FQGTGA. The CDR3 nucleotides are TGTGCCAGCAGCGGTCCGGGACTAGCGGGGACCTACACAGATACGCAGTATTTT. Amino acid sequence: CASSGPGLAGTYTDTQYF. Based on the CDR3 plus reference TRBV7-3 and TRBJ2-3, the full variable domain is GAGVSQTPSNKVTEKGKYVELRCDPISGHTALYWYRQSLGQGPEFLIYFQGTGAADDSGLPNDRFFAVRPEGSVSTLKIQRTERGDSAVYLCASSGPGLAGTYTDTQYFGPGTRLTVL.

This clonotype appeared many times. The V and J genes are TRBV29-1 and TRBJ2-7; 9 bases align to TRBD1. Trimming cost V 3 bases and J 0 bases; bases outside gene matches: 3. This CDR3 spans 14 amino acids. CDR1 is SQVTM, CDR2 ANQGSEA, per germline. CDR3 nucleotides: TGCAGCGTTGACGGGACAGGGCTCTCCTACGAGCAGTACTTC. Translation gives CSVDGTGLSYEQYF.

In this sample, this clonotype turned up many times. This sequence joins TRBV12-5 and TRBJ2-1; 10 bases are a match to TRBD2. J lost 3 bases, V lost 4 bases, and 3 bases had no gene match. This CDR3 has 15 residues. Germline V gives CDR1 LGHNT, CDR2 FRNRAP. The CDR3 loop is CASGSSGGLYNEQFF. The CDR3 coding sequence is TGTGCTAGTGGTTCTAGCGGGGGCCTCTACAATGAGCAGTTCTTC.

This clonotype was picked up many times. The DNA for the CDR3 is TGTGCCAGCAGCTTTGAGACTAGCACCTACGAGCAGTACTTC. Residues: CASSFETSTYEQYF. The J gene is TRBJ2-7, the V gene TRBV11-2; 7 bases line up with TRBD2. The CDR3 is 14 residues long. V was pared by 3 bases and J by 2 bases, with 4 bases of the junction left unmatched. Germline V lookup: CDR1 SGHAT, CDR2 FQNNGV.

This clonotype was recorded many times. At one boundary the junction diverges from the germline segment, which might be a read error. The chain links TRBV11-2 to TRBJ2-1; D is uncertain. This CDR3 comprises 12 residues. Germline assignment: CDR1 SGHAT and CDR2 FQNNGV. The CDR3 region is CASSIEYNEQFF. The CDR3 bases are TGTGCCAGCAGCATAGAATACAATGAGCAGTTCTTC.

This clonotype was counted ten times or more. The CDR3 DNA reads as TGTGCCATCTCACCACACCGGGACAGGAGCACAGATACGCAGTATTTT. Residues: CAISPHRDRSTDTQYF. The genes are TRBV10-3 and TRBJ2-3; 8 positions agree with TRBD1. The V and J ends lost 8 bases and 0 bases, in that order; junction bases with no gene match: 10. There are 16 residues in the CDR3. Germline V gene sequence: CDR1 ENHRY, CDR2 SYGVKD.

This clonotype was seen ten or more times. The CDR3 DNA reads TGTGCCAGCAGCTTTAACAGGGGCGCAACTAATGAAAAACTGTTTTTT. It is translated as CASSFNRGATNEKLFF. The chain links TRBV7-9 to TRBJ1-4; 7 nucleotides line up with TRBD1. There are 16 residues in the CDR3. Germline V CDR1 and CDR2: SEHNR, FQNEAQ (reference sequence). J gave up 0 bases and V 3 bases, and 4 bases lay outside the gene matches.

This clonotype was observed many times. V usage is TRBV28 and J usage is TRBJ2-6; D is undetermined. Per germline, CDR1 MDHEN and CDR2 SYDVKM. The ends were cut back, 5 bases at V and 3 bases at J, with 8 bases in the middle. The CDR3 consists of 14 residues. The CDR3 here is CASSPSVGANVLTF. The CDR3 nucleotides read TGTGCCAGCAGTCCGTCTGTTGGGGCCAACGTCCTGACTTTC.